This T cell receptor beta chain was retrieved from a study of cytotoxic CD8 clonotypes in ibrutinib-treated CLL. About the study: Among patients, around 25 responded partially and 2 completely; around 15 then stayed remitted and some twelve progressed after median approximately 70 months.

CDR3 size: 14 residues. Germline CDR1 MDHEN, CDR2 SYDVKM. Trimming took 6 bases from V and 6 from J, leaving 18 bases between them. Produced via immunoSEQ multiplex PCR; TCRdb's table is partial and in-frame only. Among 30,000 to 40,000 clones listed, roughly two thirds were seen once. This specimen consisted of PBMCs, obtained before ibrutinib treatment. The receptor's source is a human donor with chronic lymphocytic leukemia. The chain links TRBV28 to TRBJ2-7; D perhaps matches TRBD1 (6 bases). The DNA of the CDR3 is TGTGCCAGCAGCCGACAGGATATTTCGGCCGAGCAGTACTTC. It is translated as CASSRQDISAEQYF. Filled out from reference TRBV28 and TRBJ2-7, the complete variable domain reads DVKVTQSSRYLVKRTGEKVFLECVQDMDHENMFWYRQDPGLGLRLIYFSYDVKMKEKGDIPEGYSVSREKKERFSLILESASTNQTSMYLCASSRQDISAEQYFGPGTRLTVT.